Listed here is a single TCR beta chain. It has no known antigen specificity. Base quality data are lacking; no much larger clone is found one base away. Donors formed part of the validation cohort, which comprised over a hundred subjects and was distinct from the first cohort of fewer than 750 subjects. The data are from a study of cytomegalovirus exposure and HLA in healthy donors (dated 2017 in TCRdb). About the study as a whole: According to a later analysis, the roughly 120 validation repertoires were produced on the same platform as the approximately 610 repertoires of the first cohort. The study aimed to test whether signatures of past pathogen exposure could be identified by cataloging public T cell receptors. A separate validation cohort of over a hundred different subjects was used in addition to the roughly 720-subject first cohort. The study combined high-throughput TCR immunosequencing, statistical association of individual TCRs with disease status, and machine learning to predict cytomegalovirus infection status. Overall study results and their limits: In the study, about 150 TCR beta chains were listed as associated with cytomegalovirus. Subsequent analysis determined that TCRs grouped into clusters in the first cohort also showed a tendency toward co-occurrence across the roughly 120 validation repertoires, and approximately 93% of cluster scores exceeded 0. In both the original and validation cohorts, the classifier was reported to diagnose cytomegalovirus status with high specificity and sensitivity. While some public TCRs were present in many individuals, most TCR sequences turned up only very rarely across donors. The authors suggested that the approach could potentially be extended to other disease states and immunological phenotypes. A few of the identified cytomegalovirus-associated TCR beta chains were confirmed in vitro to be specific for cytomegalovirus antigens. The validation cohort had no HLA typing available for a later analysis, so co-occurrence within that cohort was assessed over all 130 or so repertoires.

Its CDR3 holds 14 amino acids, cysteine through phenylalanine. Of the read, only the CDR3 DNA is kept; its 42 bases are in frame from base 1. From a lookup of the germline V gene, CDR1 and CDR2 are SQVTM and ANQGSEA. V lost 0 bases and J lost 7 bases; the stretch between them is 15 bases long. The receptor library was made with the immunoSEQ multiplex PCR assay. The source study handled its data this way. A statistical classification framework was built to diagnose cytomegalovirus status from the catalog of TCR beta chain sequences. TCRdb stores this immuneACCESS table with in-frame sequences only. Part of the clones is absent; in the studies checked, under half of the shortfall reflects unresolved V genes, and no reason is known for the rest. The DNA was the basis for D and trimming; V, J and clone size are from that table. The sample table contains about 350,000 clones; only one count was recorded for around 90% of them. Jointly, the top ten make up 0.95% to 1.5% of the sample.

Source material: PBMCs. The rearrangement joined TRBV29-1 to TRBJ1-1, with TRBD1 as a weak D call on 6 bases. This TCR was sampled from a woman aged 25 to 39 in good health and CMV-seropositive. In nucleotide form, the sequence is TGCAGCGTTGAAGATCGGAGCAGGGGAAATGAAGCTTTCTTT. It is translated as CSVEDRSRGNEAFF.